These 6 T cell receptor beta chains share one sample of origin, sequenced in a study of blood T cell repertoires in COVID-19. Produced via immunoSEQ multiplex PCR; TCRdb's table is partial and in-frame only. The sample gives a few hundred thousand clones, approximately 87% of which show up once; 10% is in the top ten. Sequencing was performed on PBMCs or T cells enriched from blood (not recorded which). The receptors here all came from a woman aged 45-60 years who had recovered from COVID-19.

Remarks on this clone: This CDR3 is also generated by other DNA sequences in the sample. This chain joins TRBV28 and TRBJ1-1; no definite D call. The CDR3 totals 13 residues. The V gene's germline CDR1 is MDHEN and CDR2 SYDVKM. The V and J ends lost 6 bases and 0 bases respectively, with 8 bases between them. For the CDR3, the DNA is TGTGCCAGCAGCCCCAGGATGAACACTGAAGCTTTCTTT. Protein: CASSPRMNTEAFF.

The chain is built from TRBV4-1 and TRBJ1-1; the match to TRBD1 covers 7 bases. Germline lookup yields CDR1 MGHRA and CDR2 YSYEKL. The CDR3 consists of 14 residues. Trimming cost V 7 bases and J 1 base; bases outside gene matches: 6. The CDR3 spells CASKSGTANTEAFF. CDR3 nucleotide sequence: TGCGCCAGCAAGTCCGGGACAGCGAACACTGAAGCTTTCTTT.

A single count supports this clone. This chain joins TRBV19 and TRBJ1-2, with 7 bases identical to TRBD1. The CDR3 consists of 14 residues. The V gene end was trimmed by 2 bases and the J gene end by 5 bases; junction bases not matched to a gene: 5. Germline V gene data show CDR1 as LNHDA and CDR2 as SQIVND (reference sequence). The CDR3, as DNA: TGTGCCAGTAGTATAAGACAGGGCACGTATGGCTACACCTTC. It specifies CASSIRQGTYGYTF.

V gene TRBV2 combines with J gene TRBJ2-3; 7 bases agree with TRBD1. After removal of 6 bases from V and 2 bases from J, the junction contained 8 bases not matched to a gene. The germline V gene has CDR1 SNHLY and CDR2 FYNNEI. This CDR3 comprises 15 residues. The CDR3 bases are TGTGCCAGCAGCGAGGGACAGACCTCCACAGATACGCAGTATTTT. It encodes CASSEGQTSTDTQYF.

The chain couples TRBV28 to TRBJ2-1; D is possibly TRBD2 (5 bases). The CDR3 contains 14 residues. Germline CDR1 and CDR2: MDHEN and SYDVKM. The V end lost 8 bases, the J end lost 9 bases, and 20 bases lay between the germline ends. This chain's CDR3 is CASHRVPNGGEQFF. CDR3 coding DNA: TGTGCCAGCCACCGGGTTCCGAACGGAGGTGAGCAGTTCTTC. Using reference TRBV28 and TRBJ2-1 for the parts outside the CDR3, the full variable domain is DVKVTQSSRYLVKRTGEKVFLECVQDMDHENMFWYRQDPGLGLRLIYFSYDVKMKEKGDIPEGYSVSREKKERFSLILESASTNQTSMYLCASHRVPNGGEQFFGPGTRLTVL.

This clone was detected only a few times. The CDR3 here is CASSSGQAYYGYTF. The CDR3 DNA reads TGCGCCAGCAGCTCAGGACAGGCCTACTATGGCTACACCTTC. The rearrangement joins TRBV5-1 to TRBJ1-2; 7 bases are shared with TRBD1. Per germline, CDR1 SGHRS and CDR2 YFSETQ. The ends lost 3 bases at V and 3 bases at J; junction bases unmatched: 5. CDR3 length: 14 residues.